This entry describes one T cell receptor beta chain. The data stem from a study of T-cell reconstitution after alpha-beta-depleted transplantation in children. The CDR3 contains 21 residues. The junction had 14 bases not matched to a gene; V was cut back by 2 bases and J by 1 base. Preparation of the TCRbeta library used unique molecular identifiers. From the PCR reads, TCRdb called clonotypes with MiXCR, one entry per CDR3 protein. The sample has 450,000 to 500,000 distinct CDR3 sequences; 12% are singletons. The chain links TRBV12-3 or TRBV12-4 to TRBJ2-1; 13 nucleotides agree with TRBD2. The source material was PBMCs from the stem cell graft donor, sampled from the stem cell graft. The sequence derives from a human donor who donated a stem cell graft to a child with combined immunodeficiency. CDR3 nucleotides: TGTGCCAGCAGTTTAAGGGCTCCGGGACTAGCGGGACCTAATTCCTACAATGAGCAGTTCTTC. It codes for CASSLRAPGLAGPNSYNEQFF.